This entry is about one T cell receptor (beta chain). Its antigen is still unknown. This specimen belongs to a study of Ad26.COV2.S vaccination and SARS-CoV-2 variants. Study-level information: Once, or twice with 56 days between doses, Ad26.COV2.S was given intramuscularly.

General study points: Breadth, reportedly substantial, characterized the spike-specific CD8+ and CD4+ T cell responses after vaccination.

Treatment specified: roughly 20 received Ad26.COV2.S at low or high dose, single or two shots; about 5 received placebo; per-sample allocation not given. Day 63 after the first vaccine or placebo injection was the time point for sampling. TCRdb keeps only in-frame clones here, not all; method: immunoSEQ multiplex PCR. The sample includes roughly 300,000 clones, around 89% seen only once; the top ten take roughly 5%. This specimen was peripheral blood, taken in a trial of Ad26.COV2.S vaccine versus placebo. The clonotype comes from a person between 18 and 60 years old who received the Ad26.COV2.S COVID-19 vaccine or a placebo.

The CDR3 region is CSIPQETDNEQFF. CDR3 bases: TGCAGCATCCCTCAAGAGACAGACAATGAGCAGTTCTTC. The chain couples TRBV29-1 to TRBJ2-1; D is possibly TRBD1 (5 bases). The V and J ends lost 8 bases and 5 bases respectively, with 16 bases between them. The CDR3 runs 13 residues. Germline V gives CDR1 SQVTM, CDR2 ANQGSEA.